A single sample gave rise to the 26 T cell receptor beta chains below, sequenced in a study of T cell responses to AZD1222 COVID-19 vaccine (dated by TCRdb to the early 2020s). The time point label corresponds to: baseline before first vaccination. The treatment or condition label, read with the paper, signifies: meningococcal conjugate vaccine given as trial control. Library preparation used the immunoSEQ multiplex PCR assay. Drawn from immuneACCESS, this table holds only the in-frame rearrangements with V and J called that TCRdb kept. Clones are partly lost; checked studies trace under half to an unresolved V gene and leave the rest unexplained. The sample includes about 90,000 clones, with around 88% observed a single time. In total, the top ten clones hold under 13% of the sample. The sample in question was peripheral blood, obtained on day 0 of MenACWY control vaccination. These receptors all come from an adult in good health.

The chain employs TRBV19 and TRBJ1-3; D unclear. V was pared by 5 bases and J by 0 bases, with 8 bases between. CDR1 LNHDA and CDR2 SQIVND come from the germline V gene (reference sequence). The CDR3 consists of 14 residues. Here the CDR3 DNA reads TGTGCCAGTAGTCAAGGAGACTCTGGAAACACCATATATTTT. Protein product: CASSQGDSGNTIYF.

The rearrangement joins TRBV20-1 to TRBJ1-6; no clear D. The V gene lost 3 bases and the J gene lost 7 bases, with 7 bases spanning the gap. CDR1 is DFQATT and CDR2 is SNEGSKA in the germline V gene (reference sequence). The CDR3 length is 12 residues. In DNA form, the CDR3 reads TGCAGTGCTAGTCTCCAGAATTCACCCCTCCACTTT. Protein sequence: CSASLQNSPLHF.

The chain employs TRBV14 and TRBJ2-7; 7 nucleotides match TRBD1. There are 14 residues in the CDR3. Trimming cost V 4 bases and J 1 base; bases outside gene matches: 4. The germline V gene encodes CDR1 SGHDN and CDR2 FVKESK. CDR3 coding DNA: TGTGCCAGCAGCCGGGGGACAGTTTCCTACGAGCAGTACTTC. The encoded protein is CASSRGTVSYEQYF.

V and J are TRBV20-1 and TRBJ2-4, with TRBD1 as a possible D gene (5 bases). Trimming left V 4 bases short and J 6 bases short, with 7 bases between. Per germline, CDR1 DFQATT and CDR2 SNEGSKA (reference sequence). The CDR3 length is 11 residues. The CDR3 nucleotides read TGCAGTGCTAAAGACAGAAACATTCAGTACTTC. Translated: CSAKDRNIQYF.

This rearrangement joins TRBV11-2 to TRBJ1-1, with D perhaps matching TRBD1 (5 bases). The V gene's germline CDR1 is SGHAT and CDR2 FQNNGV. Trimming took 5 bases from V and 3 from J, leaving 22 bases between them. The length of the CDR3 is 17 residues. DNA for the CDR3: TGTGCCAGCAGCCCTAGACAATTCGGGGGTTTGGACACTGAAGCTTTCTTT. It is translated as CASSPRQFGGLDTEAFF.

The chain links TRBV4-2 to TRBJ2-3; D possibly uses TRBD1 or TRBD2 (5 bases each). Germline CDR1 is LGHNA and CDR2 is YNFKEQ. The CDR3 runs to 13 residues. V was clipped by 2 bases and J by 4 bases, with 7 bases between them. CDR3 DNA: TGTGCCAGCAGCCAAAGGGGAGCAGATACGCAGTATTTT. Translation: CASSQRGADTQYF.

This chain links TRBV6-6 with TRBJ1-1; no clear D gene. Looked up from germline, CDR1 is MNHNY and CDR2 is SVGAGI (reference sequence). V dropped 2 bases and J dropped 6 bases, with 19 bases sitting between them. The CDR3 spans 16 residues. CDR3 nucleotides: TGTGCCAGCAGTTACCCCGCAAGTGGGGTTGGGCCTGAAGCTTTCTTT. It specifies CASSYPASGVGPEAFF.

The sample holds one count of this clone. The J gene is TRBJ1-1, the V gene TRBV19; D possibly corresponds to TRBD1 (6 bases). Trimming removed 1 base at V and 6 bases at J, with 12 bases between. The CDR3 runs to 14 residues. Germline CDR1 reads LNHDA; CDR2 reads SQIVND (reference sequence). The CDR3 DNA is TGTGCCAGTAGTATAGGGTGGTCAGGGGCTGAAGCTTTCTTT. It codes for CASSIGWSGAEAFF.

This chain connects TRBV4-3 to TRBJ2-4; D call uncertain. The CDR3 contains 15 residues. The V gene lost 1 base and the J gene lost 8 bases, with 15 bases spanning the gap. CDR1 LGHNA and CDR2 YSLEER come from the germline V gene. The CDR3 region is CASSQVGSGYDIQYF. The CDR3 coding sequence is TGCGCCAGCAGCCAAGTGGGGTCAGGATATGACATTCAGTACTTC.

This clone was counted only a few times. CDR3 sequence reads: CASVRNSNQPQHF. CDR3 DNA sequence: TGTGCCAGCGTTCGTAATAGCAATCAGCCCCAGCATTTT. This sequence joins TRBV12-3 or TRBV12-4 and TRBJ1-5; D unresolved. The CDR3 has 13 residues. The V end lost 8 bases, the J end lost 0 bases, and 8 bases lay between the germline ends.

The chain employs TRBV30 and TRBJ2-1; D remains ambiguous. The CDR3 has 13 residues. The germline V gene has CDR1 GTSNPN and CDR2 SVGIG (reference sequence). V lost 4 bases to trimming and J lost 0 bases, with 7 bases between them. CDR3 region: CAWTLSSYNEQFF. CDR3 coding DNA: TGTGCCTGGACCCTGAGCTCCTACAATGAGCAGTTCTTC.

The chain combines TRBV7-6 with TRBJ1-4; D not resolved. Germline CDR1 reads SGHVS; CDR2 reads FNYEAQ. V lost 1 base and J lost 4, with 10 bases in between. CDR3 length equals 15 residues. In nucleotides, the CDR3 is TGTGCCAGCAGCTTAGATACCCTACGTAATGAAAAACTGTTTTTT. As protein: CASSLDTLRNEKLFF.

Here the CDR3 reads CASHRDRSYGYTF. CDR3 DNA sequence: TGTGCCAGTCACCGGGACAGGAGCTATGGCTACACCTTC. This chain connects TRBV2 to TRBJ1-2; 8 bases line up with TRBD1. V lost 9 bases, J lost 4 bases, and 7 bases stayed unmatched. In germline, CDR1 is SNHLY, CDR2 FYNNEI. This CDR3 contains 13 residues. Full variable domain (missing parts from reference TRBV2 and TRBJ1-2): EPEVTQTPSHQVTQMGQEVILRCVPISNHLYFYWYRQILGQKVEFLVSFYNNEISEKSEIFDDQFSVERPDGSNFTLKIRSTKLEDSAMYFCASHRDRSYGYTFGSGTRLTVV.

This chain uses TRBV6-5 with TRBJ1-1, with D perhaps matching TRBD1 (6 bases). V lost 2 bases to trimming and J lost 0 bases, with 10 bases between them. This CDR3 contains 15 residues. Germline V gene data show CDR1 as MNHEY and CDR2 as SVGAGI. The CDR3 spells CASSYGGLLNTEAFF. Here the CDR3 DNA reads TGTGCCAGCAGTTACGGGGGGCTCCTGAACACTGAAGCTTTCTTT.

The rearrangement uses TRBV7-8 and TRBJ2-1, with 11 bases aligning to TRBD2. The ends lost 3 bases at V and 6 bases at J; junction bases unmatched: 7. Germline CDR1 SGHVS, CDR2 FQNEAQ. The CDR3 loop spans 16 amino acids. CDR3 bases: TGTGCCAGCAGCTTGCTACTAGCGGGGGTGTTCAATGAGCAGTTCTTC. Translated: CASSLLLAGVFNEQFF.

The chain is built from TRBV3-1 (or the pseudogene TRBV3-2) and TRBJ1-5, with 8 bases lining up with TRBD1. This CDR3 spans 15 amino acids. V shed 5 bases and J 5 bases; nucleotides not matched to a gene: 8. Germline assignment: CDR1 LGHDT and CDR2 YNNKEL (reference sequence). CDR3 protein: CASSNTGGRDQPQHF. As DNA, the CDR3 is TGTGCCAGCAGCAATACAGGGGGAAGGGATCAGCCCCAGCATTTT.

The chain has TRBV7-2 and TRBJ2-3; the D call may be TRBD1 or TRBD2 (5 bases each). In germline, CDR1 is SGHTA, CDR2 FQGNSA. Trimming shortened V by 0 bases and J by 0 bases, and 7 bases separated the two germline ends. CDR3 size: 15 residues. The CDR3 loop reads CASSLAGDSTDTQYF. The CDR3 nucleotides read TGTGCCAGCAGCTTAGCGGGGGATAGCACAGATACGCAGTATTTT.

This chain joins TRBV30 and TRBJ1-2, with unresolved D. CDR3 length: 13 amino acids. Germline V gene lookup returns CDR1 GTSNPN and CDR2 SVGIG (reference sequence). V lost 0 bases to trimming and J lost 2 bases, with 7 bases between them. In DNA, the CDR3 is TGTGCCTGGAGTGTGGACCTGAACTATGGCTACACCTTC. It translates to CAWSVDLNYGYTF. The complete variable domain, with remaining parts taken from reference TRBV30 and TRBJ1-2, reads SQTIHQWPATLVQPVGSPLSLECTVEGTSNPNLYWYRQAAGRGLQLLFYSVGIGQISSEVPQNLSASRPQDRQFILSSKKLLLSDSGFYLCAWSVDLNYGYTFGSGTRLTVV.

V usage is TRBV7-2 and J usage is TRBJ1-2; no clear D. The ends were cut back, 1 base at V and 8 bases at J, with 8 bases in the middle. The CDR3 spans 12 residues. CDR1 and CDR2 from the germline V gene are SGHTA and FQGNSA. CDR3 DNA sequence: TGTGCCAGCAGCTTAGATGGCTGGGGCTACACCTTC. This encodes CASSLDGWGYTF.

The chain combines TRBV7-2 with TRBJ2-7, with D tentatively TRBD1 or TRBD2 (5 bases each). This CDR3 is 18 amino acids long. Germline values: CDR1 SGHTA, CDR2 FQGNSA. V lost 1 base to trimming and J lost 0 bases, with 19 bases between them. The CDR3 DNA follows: TGTGCCAGCAGCTTAGTCGTATCGGGACCGCCGAGCTCCTACGAGCAGTACTTC. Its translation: CASSLVVSGPPSSYEQYF. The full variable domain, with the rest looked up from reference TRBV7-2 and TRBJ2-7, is GAGVSQSPSNKVTEKGKDVELRCDPISGHTALYWYRQSLGQGLEFLIYFQGNSAPDKSGLPSDRFSAERTGGSVSTLTIQRTQQEDSAVYLCASSLVVSGPPSSYEQYFGPGTRLTVT.

The CDR3 loop reads CASSLARQGAITGELFF. CDR3 bases: TGTGCCAGCAGCTTAGCGCGACAGGGGGCGATAACCGGGGAGCTGTTTTTT. This sequence joins TRBV7-8 and TRBJ2-2; TRBD1 matches 10 bases. Trimming took 0 bases from V and 5 from J; bases not matched to a gene: 6. Germline V gene lookup returns CDR1 SGHVS and CDR2 FQNEAQ. The CDR3 has 17 residues.

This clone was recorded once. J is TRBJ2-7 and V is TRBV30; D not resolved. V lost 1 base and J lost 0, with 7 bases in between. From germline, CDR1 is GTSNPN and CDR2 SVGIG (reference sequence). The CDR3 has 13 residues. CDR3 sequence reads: CAWSGLLSYEQYF. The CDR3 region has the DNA TGTGCCTGGAGTGGACTCCTCTCCTACGAGCAGTACTTC.

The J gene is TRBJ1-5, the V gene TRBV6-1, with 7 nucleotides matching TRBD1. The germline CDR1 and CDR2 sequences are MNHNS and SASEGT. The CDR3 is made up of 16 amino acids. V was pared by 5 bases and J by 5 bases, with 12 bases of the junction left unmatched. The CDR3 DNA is TGTGCCAGCAGTCAAGAACCGGGACAGAACCATCAGCCCCAGCATTTT. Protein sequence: CASSQEPGQNHQPQHF.

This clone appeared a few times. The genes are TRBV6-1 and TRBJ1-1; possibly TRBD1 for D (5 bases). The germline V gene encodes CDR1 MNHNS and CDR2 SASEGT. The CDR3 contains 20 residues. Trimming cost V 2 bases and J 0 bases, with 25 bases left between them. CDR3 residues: CASSEWGPGWRVGLNTEAFF. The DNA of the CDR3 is TGTGCCAGCAGTGAATGGGGCCCGGGATGGCGGGTGGGGCTGAACACTGAAGCTTTCTTT.

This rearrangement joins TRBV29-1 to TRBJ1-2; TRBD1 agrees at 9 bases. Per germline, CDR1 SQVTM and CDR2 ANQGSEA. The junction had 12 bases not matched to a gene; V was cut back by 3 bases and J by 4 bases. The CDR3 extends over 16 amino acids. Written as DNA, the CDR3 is TGCAGCGTTGACAGGACAGGGGATCGTGCAGGCTATGGCTACACCTTC. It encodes CSVDRTGDRAGYGYTF.

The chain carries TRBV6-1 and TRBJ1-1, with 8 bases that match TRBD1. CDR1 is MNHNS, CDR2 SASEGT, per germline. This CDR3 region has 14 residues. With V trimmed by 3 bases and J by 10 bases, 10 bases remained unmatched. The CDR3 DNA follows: TGTGCCAGCAGTGATAAACCAGGGGGCACAGGAGCTTTCTTT. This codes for CASSDKPGGTGAFF.